This T cell receptor beta chain was sequenced for a study of siplizumab effects on memory and regulatory T cells. This clone was seen just once. V was pared by 8 bases and J by 8 bases, with 12 bases between. CDR1 and CDR2 (germline): MNHNY, SVGAGI (reference sequence). This CDR3 comprises 11 residues. Per sample, about 10^5 TCR templates underwent assay. Here immunoSEQ multiplex PCR was the method, and the copy in TCRdb shows in-frame clones only, minus some. This sample has over 90,000 clones; approximately 90% occur once, and the top ten carry 0.9% to 1.4%. The origin of this receptor is a human donor in good health. The rearrangement uses TRBV6-6 and TRBJ1-2; D is possibly TRBD1 (5 bases). Sequencing used CD4+ T cells sorted from blood. Written as DNA, the CDR3 is TGTGCCAGCGGGCGGGGCGAGGGCTACACCTTC. This translates into CASGRGEGYTF.